These 18 T cell receptor beta chains originate from one sample sequenced in a study of metastatic and nonmetastatic thyroid tumors. No patient had received any treatment before thyroid surgery. TCRdb re-called the PCR reads with MiXCR. The repertoire holds roughly 59,000 clones, with around 15% as singletons. Source material: blood. These TCRs come from a male donor with papillary thyroid cancer or a benign thyroid nodule (not recorded which). Some clones in this sample may be carry-over from other donors' samples.

To note about this clone: A much larger clone lies one base from this, so it may be a read error. The rearrangement joins TRBV5-4 to TRBJ2-2; D gene ambiguous. Germline V gene sequence: CDR1 SGHNT, CDR2 YYREEE (reference sequence). The CDR3 is 14 amino acids. V was trimmed by 6 bases and J by 6 bases, leaving 15 bases between them. The CDR3 region has the DNA TGTGCCAGCATCACGCACGTAGGGTCCGGGGAGCTGTTTTTT. This codes for CASITHVGSGELFF. Full variable domain (remainder filled in from reference TRBV5-4 and TRBJ2-2): ETGVTQSPTHLIKTRGQQVTLRCSSQSGHNTVSWYQQALGQGPQFIFQYYREEENGRGNFPPRFSGLQFPNYSSELNVNALELDDSALYLCASITHVGSGELFFGEGSRLTVL.

At least ten counts were recorded for this clone. The chain links TRBV20-1 to TRBJ1-6, with TRBD1 as a possible D gene (6 bases). Germline V lookup: CDR1 DFQATT, CDR2 SNEGSKA (reference sequence). The CDR3 extends over 16 amino acids. The ends were cut back, 1 base at V and 0 bases at J, with 10 bases in the middle. CDR3 amino acids: CSARAGDNSYNSPLHF. In nucleotides, the CDR3 is TGCAGTGCTAGAGCTGGGGACAACTCCTATAATTCACCCCTCCACTTT.

This clone was counted a few times. A read error may be the cause here, since a much bigger clone is one base away. The same CDR3 arises from other DNA sequences in this sample as well. The V and J genes are TRBV9 and TRBJ2-7; TRBD1 agrees at 9 bases. Trimming took 3 bases from V and 2 from J; bases not matched to a gene: 6. CDR1 and CDR2 (germline): SGDLS, YYNGEE. This CDR3 is built from 15 residues. CDR3 loop: CASSGGQGPTYEQYF. CDR3 DNA sequence: TGTGCCAGCAGCGGGGGACAGGGTCCCACCTACGAGCAGTACTTC.

This clone is classed as medium-sized. The chain carries TRBV28 and TRBJ1-1; D call uncertain. Trimming took off 3 bases at V and 0 bases at J, with 11 bases between the two ends. This CDR3 has 15 amino acids. The germline gives CDR1 MDHEN, CDR2 SYDVKM. CDR3 in DNA: TGTGCCAGCAGTTTGCCACTGGAGCTGAACACTGAAGCTTTCTTT. Its protein product is CASSLPLELNTEAFF.

A word on this clone: A much more abundant neighbour one base away suggests this may be a read error. The rearrangement uses TRBV10-3 and TRBJ2-2; the D call may be TRBD1 or TRBD2 (6 bases each). The CDR3 runs to 17 residues. Trimming cost V 6 bases and J 0 bases, with 17 bases left between them. The germline CDR1 and CDR2 sequences are ENHRY and SYGVKD. As DNA, the CDR3 is TGTGCCATCAGCCGAGGGGGGTCCGGTGCGAACACCGGGGAGCTGTTTTTT. It codes for CAISRGGSGANTGELFF.

To note about this clone: A much larger clone lies one base from this, so it may be a read error. The chain couples TRBV14 to TRBJ1-5; 7 bases are a match to TRBD1. The CDR3 has 14 amino acids. Germline loops: CDR1 SGHDN, CDR2 FVKESK. CDR3 bases: TGTGCCAACAGCACAGGGGATGGCAATCAGCCCCAGCATTTT. This encodes CANSTGDGNQPQHF.

To note about this clone: Given a much more abundant clone one base away, this may be a read error. V gene TRBV19 combines with J gene TRBJ2-1, with 7 nucleotides matching TRBD2. The CDR3 extends over 15 amino acids. Germline CDR1 and CDR2: LNHDA and SQIVND (reference sequence). CDR3 loop: CASSFRTSFYNEHFF. The CDR3 coding sequence is TGTGCCAGTAGTTTCCGGACTAGTTTCTACAATGAGCATTTCTTC.

This clone was seen at least ten times. J is TRBJ2-1 and V is TRBV18; 7 positions agree with TRBD2. The CDR3 spans 15 residues. Trimming at V came to 4 bases and at J to 8 bases, leaving 11 bases not matched to a gene. Germline CDR1 is KGHSH and CDR2 is LQKENI. The CDR3 reads CASSRLAPDSDEQFF. CDR3 sequence (DNA): TGTGCCAGCTCACGACTAGCTCCCGATAGCGATGAGCAGTTCTTC.

Turning to this clone: The DNA is left out, because the CDR3 cannot be placed on it with certainty; the CDR3 is given as TCRdb lists it. The V and J genes are TRBV7-5 and TRBJ2-3; the table's TRBD2 call for D was not verified on the DNA. TRBV7-5 is assigned pseudogene status. A total of 18 residues make up the CDR3, ends included. The CDR3 reads CTSVPADGLALKTDTQYF.

This clone was seen at least ten times. The J gene is TRBJ1-5, the V gene TRBV3-1; no firm D call. The CDR3 consists of 13 residues. Germline CDR1 and CDR2: LGHDT and YNNKEL (reference sequence). With 0 bases removed from V and 5 bases from J, the gap between germline ends came to 5 bases. The CDR3 bases are TGTGCCAGCAGCCAAGATGGAGATCAGCCCCAGCATTTT. This translates into CASSQDGDQPQHF. Together with reference TRBV3-1 and TRBJ1-5, the CDR3 gives the full variable domain: DTAVSQTPKYLVTQMGNDKSIKCEQNLGHDTMYWYKQDSKKFLKIMFSYNNKELIINETVPNRFSPKSPDKAHLNLHINSLELGDSAVYFCASSQDGDQPQHFGDGTRLSIL.

This clone was picked up many times. This chain connects TRBV5-1 to TRBJ2-2, with a weak D call TRBD1 (6 bases). Trimming removed 3 bases at V and 7 bases at J, with 16 bases between. Germline V gives CDR1 SGHRS, CDR2 YFSETQ. The CDR3 contains 15 residues. CDR3 region: CASSSGQPFGGELFF. The DNA for the CDR3 is TGCGCCAGCAGCTCTGGACAGCCCTTCGGCGGGGAGCTGTTTTTT. Supplemented by reference TRBV5-1 and TRBJ2-2, the full variable domain reads KAGVTQTPRYLIKTRGQQVTLSCSPISGHRSVSWYQQTPGQGLQFLFEYFSETQRNKGNFPGRFSGRQFSNSRSEMNVSTLELGDSALYLCASSSGQPFGGELFFGEGSRLTVL.

This clone occurred many times. The rearrangement uses TRBV7-2 and TRBJ2-1; D is undetermined. Trimming took off 4 bases at V and 5 bases at J, with 18 bases between the two ends. Germline CDR1 and CDR2: SGHTA and FQGNSA. The CDR3 consists of 16 residues. Here the CDR3 DNA reads TGTGCCAGCAGCTGGAATGACGGTCCCGAGAACAATGAGCAGTTCTTC. Translating it yields CASSWNDGPENNEQFF.

J is TRBJ2-2 and V is TRBV5-8; D possibly corresponds to TRBD2 (6 bases). From germline, CDR1 is SGHTS and CDR2 YDEGEE. This CDR3 is built from 14 residues. Trimming shortened V by 2 bases and J by 4 bases, and 9 bases separated the two germline ends. Here the CDR3 reads CASSFQGLTGELFF. The CDR3 region has the DNA TGTGCCAGCAGCTTTCAGGGACTCACCGGGGAGCTGTTTTTT.

Turning to this clone: With a much larger clone just one base away, this may be a read error. V gene TRBV11-1 combines with J gene TRBJ2-3; D not certain. The CDR3 is 17 amino acids. Germline lookup yields CDR1 SGHAT and CDR2 FQDESV (reference sequence). Trimming removed 1 base at V and 1 base at J, with 15 bases between. CDR3 amino acids: CASSLGSDALCTDTQYF. The CDR3 region has the DNA TGTGCCAGCAGCTTAGGGTCCGATGCCCTGTGCACAGATACGCAGTATTTT.

The chain is built from TRBV11-2 and TRBJ1-1, with 8 bases that match TRBD1. The CDR3 runs to 13 residues. CDR1 is SGHAT and CDR2 is FQNNGV in the germline V gene. Trimming at V came to 5 bases and at J to 5 bases, leaving 4 bases not matched to a gene. CDR3 bases: TGTGCCAGCAGCCAACAGGGGGGGACTGAAGCTTTCTTT. Translated, it gives CASSQQGGTEAFF.

This clone was counted a few times. It may be a read error: a sequence one base away is much more abundant. The same CDR3 can be traced to other DNA sequences in this sample. The J gene is TRBJ1-2, the V gene TRBV19; 7 bases align to TRBD1. Germline CDR1 reads LNHDA; CDR2 reads SQIVND (reference sequence). V lost 4 bases, J lost 0 bases, and 5 bases stayed unmatched. The CDR3 runs to 15 residues. CDR3 nucleotides: TGTGCCAGTAGTAGAGACAGGGTTACTAACTATGGCTACACCTTC. Translation: CASSRDRVTNYGYTF.

This clone has at least ten counts. The chain has TRBV5-1 and TRBJ1-3, with a tentative D call TRBD1 (5 bases). V lost 4 bases and J 1 base, leaving 9 bases between the germline ends. The CDR3 totals 14 residues. Per germline, CDR1 SGHRS and CDR2 YFSETQ. This CDR3 is CASSAGGSGNTIYF. DNA of the CDR3: TGCGCCAGCAGCGCGGGGGGTTCTGGAAACACCATATATTTT.

This clone was detected many times. The chain recombines TRBV7-3 with TRBJ2-3, with D perhaps TRBD1 (5 bases). V lost 5 bases and J lost 2, with 17 bases in between. CDR1 is SGHTA, CDR2 FQGTGA, per germline. The length of the CDR3 is 16 residues. CDR3 residues: CASSTSGSPYTDTQYF. In DNA, the CDR3 is TGTGCCAGCAGCACCTCAGGGTCACCCTACACAGATACGCAGTATTTT.